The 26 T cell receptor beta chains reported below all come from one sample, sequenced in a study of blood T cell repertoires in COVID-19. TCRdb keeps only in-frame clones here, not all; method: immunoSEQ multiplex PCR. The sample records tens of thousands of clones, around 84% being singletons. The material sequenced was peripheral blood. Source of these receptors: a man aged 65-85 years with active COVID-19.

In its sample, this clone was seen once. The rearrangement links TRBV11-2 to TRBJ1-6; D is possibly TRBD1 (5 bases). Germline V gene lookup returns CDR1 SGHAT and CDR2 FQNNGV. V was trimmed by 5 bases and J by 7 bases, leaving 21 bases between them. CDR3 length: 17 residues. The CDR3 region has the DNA TGTGCCAGCAGCCATCTAACCGGGTGGTACAGGAATTCACCCCTCCACTTT. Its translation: CASSHLTGWYRNSPLHF.

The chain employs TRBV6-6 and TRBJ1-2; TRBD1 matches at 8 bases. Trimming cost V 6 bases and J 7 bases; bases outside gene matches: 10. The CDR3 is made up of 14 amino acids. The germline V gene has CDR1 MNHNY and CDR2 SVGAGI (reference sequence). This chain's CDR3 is CASSPPRTGSGYTF. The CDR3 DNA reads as TGTGCCAGCAGCCCCCCCAGGACAGGGAGTGGCTACACCTTC.

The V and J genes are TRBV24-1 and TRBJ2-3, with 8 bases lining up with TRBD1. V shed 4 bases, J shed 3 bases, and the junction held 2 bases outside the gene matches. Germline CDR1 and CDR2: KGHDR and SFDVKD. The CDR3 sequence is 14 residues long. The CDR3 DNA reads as TGTGCCACCAGTGACCGGACAGGGACAGATACGCAGTATTTT. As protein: CATSDRTGTDTQYF.

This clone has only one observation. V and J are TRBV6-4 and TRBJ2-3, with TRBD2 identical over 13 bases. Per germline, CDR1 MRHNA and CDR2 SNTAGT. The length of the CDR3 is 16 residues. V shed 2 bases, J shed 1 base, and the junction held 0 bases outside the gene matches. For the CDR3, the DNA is TGTGCCAGCAGTGACGGGACTAGCGGGGGCACAGATACGCAGTATTTT. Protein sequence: CASSDGTSGGTDTQYF.

The CDR3 DNA is TGTGCCAGCAGTCTCGGACGACAGGGGGCGCCTCCTGAAAAACTGTTTTTT. It codes for CASSLGRQGAPPEKLFF. The J gene is TRBJ1-4, the V gene TRBV27; 10 nucleotides line up with TRBD1. The germline CDR1 and CDR2 sequences are MNHEY and SMNVEV (reference sequence). The CDR3 contains 17 residues. The J segment lost 7 bases and the V segment lost 5 bases, leaving 13 bases of the junction unmatched.

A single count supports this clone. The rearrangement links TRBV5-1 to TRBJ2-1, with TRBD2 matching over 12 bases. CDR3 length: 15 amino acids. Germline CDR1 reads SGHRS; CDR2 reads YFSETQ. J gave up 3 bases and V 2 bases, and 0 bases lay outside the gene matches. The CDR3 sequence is CASSLLAGGYNEQFF. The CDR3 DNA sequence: TGCGCCAGCAGCTTACTAGCGGGGGGCTACAATGAGCAGTTCTTC.

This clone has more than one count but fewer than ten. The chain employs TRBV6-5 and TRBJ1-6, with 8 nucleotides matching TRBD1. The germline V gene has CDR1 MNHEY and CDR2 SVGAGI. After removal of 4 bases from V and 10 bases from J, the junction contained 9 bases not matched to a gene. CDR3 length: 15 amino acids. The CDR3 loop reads CASSSGDRRKSPLHF. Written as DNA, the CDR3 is TGTGCCAGCAGTTCCGGGGACAGGCGCAAATCACCCCTCCACTTT.

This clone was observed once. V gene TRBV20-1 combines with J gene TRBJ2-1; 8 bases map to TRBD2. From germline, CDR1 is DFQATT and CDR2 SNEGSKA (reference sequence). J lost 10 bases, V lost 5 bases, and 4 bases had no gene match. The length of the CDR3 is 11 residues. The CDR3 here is CSALLAVEQFF. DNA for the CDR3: TGCAGTGCTCTACTAGCGGTGGAGCAGTTCTTC.

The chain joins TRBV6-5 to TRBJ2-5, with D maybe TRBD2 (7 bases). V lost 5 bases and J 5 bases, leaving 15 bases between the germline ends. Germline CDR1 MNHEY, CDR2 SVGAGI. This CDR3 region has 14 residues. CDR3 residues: CASSRGGAWETQYF. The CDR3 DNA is TGTGCCAGCAGTAGGGGGGGGGCCTGGGAGACCCAGTACTTC.

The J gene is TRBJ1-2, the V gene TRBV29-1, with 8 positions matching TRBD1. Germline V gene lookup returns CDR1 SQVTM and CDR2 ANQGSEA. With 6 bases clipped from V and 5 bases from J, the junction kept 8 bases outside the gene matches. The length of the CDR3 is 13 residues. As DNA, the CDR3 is TGCAGCGTCCCGGACAGGGAGGGGTATGGCTACACCTTC. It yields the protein CSVPDREGYGYTF.

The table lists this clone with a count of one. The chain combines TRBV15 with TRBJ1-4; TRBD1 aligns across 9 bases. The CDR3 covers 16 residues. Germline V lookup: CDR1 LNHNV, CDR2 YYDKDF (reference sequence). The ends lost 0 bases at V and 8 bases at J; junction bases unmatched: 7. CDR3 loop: CATSRDRQGVYEKLFF. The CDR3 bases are TGTGCCACCAGCAGAGACAGACAGGGGGTTTACGAAAAACTGTTTTTT.

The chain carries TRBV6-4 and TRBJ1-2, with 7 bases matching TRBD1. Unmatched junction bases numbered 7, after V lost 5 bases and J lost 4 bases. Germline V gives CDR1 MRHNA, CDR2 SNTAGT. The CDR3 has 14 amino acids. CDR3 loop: CASSRDSAGYGYTF. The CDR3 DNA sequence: TGTGCCAGCAGTCGGGACAGTGCTGGCTATGGCTACACCTTC.

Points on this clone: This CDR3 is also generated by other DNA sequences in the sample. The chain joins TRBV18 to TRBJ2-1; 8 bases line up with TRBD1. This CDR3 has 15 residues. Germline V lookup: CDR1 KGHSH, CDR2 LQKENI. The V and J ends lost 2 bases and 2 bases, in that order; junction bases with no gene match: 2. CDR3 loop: CASSPGTGTYNEQFF. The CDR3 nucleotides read TGTGCCAGCTCACCAGGGACAGGTACCTACAATGAGCAGTTCTTC.

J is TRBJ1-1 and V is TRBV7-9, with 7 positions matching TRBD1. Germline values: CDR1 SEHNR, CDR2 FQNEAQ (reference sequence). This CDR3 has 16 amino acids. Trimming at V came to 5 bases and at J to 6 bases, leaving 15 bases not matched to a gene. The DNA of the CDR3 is TGTGCCAGCAGCCTCCGACAGGGTCCCGTAGAGTCTGAAGCTTTCTTT. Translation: CASSLRQGPVESEAFF.

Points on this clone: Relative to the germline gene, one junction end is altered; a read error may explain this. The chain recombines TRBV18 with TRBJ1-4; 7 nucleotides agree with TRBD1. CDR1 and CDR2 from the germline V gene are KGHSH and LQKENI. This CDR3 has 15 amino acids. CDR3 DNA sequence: TGTGCCAGCTCACCACCGACAGGGACTAGTGAAAAACTGTTTTTT. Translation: CASSPPTGTSEKLFF.

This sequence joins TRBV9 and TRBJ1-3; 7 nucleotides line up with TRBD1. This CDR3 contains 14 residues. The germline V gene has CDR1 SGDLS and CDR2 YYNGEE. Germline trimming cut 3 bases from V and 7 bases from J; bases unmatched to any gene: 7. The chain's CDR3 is CASSAGSQGNTIYF. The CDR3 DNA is TGTGCCAGCAGCGCCGGGTCACAGGGGAACACCATATATTTT.

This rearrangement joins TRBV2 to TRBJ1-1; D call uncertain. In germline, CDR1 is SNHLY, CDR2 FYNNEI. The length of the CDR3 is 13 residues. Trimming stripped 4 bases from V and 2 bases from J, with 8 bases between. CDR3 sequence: CASSGESNTEAFF. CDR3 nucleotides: TGTGCCAGCAGTGGAGAGTCAAACACTGAAGCTTTCTTT. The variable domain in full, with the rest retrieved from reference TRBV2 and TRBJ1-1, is EPEVTQTPSHQVTQMGQEVILRCVPISNHLYFYWYRQILGQKVEFLVSFYNNEISEKSEIFDDQFSVERPDGSNFTLKIRSTKLEDSAMYFCASSGESNTEAFFGQGTRLTVV.

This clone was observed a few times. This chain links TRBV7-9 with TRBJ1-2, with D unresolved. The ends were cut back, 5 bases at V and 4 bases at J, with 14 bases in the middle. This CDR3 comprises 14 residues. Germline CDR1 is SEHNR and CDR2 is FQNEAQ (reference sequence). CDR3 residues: CASSPPGSPYGYTF. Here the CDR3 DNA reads TGTGCCAGCAGCCCCCCGGGGAGTCCCTATGGCTACACCTTC.

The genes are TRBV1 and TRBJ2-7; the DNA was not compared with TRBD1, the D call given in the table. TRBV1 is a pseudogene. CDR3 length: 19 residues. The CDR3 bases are TGCACCAGCAGCCAAATGGTCCGGGACAGGGAAAATATAGGCTACGAGCAGTACTTC. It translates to CTSSQMVRDRENIGYEQYF.

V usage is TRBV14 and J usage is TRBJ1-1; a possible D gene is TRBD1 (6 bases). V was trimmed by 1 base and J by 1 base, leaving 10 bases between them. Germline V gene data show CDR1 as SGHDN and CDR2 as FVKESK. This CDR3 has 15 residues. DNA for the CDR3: TGTGCCAGCAGCCAAGGTAGGACAGCGAACACTGAAGCTTTCTTT. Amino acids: CASSQGRTANTEAFF.

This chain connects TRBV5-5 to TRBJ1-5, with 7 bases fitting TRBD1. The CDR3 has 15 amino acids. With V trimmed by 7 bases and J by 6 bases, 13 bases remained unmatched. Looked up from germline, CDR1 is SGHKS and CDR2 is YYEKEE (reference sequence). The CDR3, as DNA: TGTGCCAGCTGTTGGGGGCAGGGGGGCGGTCAGCCCCAGCATTTT. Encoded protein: CASCWGQGGGQPQHF.

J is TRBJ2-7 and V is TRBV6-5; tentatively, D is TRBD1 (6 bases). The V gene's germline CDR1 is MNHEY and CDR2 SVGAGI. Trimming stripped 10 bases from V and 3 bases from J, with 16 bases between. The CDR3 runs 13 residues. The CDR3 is CATSPGAVYEQYF. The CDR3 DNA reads TGTGCCACCTCGCCAGGGGCAGTCTACGAGCAGTACTTC.

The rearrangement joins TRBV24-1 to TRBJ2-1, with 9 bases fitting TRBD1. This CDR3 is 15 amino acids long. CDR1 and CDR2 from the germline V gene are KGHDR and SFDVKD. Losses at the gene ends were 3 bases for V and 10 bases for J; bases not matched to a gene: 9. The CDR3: CATSDAHTGGDEQFF. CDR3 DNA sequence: TGTGCCACCAGTGATGCACACACAGGGGGCGACGAGCAGTTCTTC.

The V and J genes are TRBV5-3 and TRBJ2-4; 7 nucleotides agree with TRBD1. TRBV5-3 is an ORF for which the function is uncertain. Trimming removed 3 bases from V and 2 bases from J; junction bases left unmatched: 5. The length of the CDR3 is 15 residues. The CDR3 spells CARSSTGASKNIQYF. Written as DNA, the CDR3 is TGTGCCAGAAGCTCCACAGGGGCGTCCAAAAACATTCAGTACTTC.

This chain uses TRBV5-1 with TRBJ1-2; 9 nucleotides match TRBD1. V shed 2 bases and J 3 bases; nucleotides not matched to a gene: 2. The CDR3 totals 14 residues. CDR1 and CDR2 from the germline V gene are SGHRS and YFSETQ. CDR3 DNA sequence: TGCGCCAGCAGCTTAAGACAGGGGGACTATGGCTACACCTTC. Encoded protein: CASSLRQGDYGYTF.

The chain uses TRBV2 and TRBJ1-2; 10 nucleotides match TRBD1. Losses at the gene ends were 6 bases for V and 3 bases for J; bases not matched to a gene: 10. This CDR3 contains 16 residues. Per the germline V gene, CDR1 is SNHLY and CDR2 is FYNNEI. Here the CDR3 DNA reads TGTGCCAGCAGGTGGTTTGGGACAGGGGTGGACTATGGCTACACCTTC. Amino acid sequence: CASRWFGTGVDYGYTF.